These 26 T cell receptor beta chains came from one sample sequenced in a study of blood T cell repertoires in COVID-19. Sequenced by immunoSEQ multiplex PCR; TCRdb stores in-frame clones only, minus some. The data contain 35,000 to 50,000 clones, around 84% of them seen just once; the ten biggest clones take up roughly 14%. Sequencing input: peripheral blood. These receptor sequences come from a man aged 50-59 years with active or convalescent COVID-19.

The V gene is TRBV6-4, the J gene TRBJ2-3; tentative D call: TRBD2 (7 bases). CDR3 length equals 15 residues. V dropped 9 bases and J dropped 0 bases, with 16 bases sitting between them. CDR1 is MRHNA, CDR2 SNTAGT, per germline. CDR3 region: CASGPAGASTDTQYF. The CDR3 region has the DNA TGTGCCAGTGGACCCGCGGGGGCTAGCACAGATACGCAGTATTTT.

This sequence joins TRBV18 and TRBJ1-2, with a possible D match to TRBD1 (5 bases). V dropped 0 bases and J dropped 0 bases, with 11 bases sitting between them. The CDR3 is 16 residues long. Germline CDR1 reads KGHSH; CDR2 reads LQKENI. The CDR3 protein is CASSPPSQGANYGYTF. Written as DNA, the CDR3 is TGTGCCAGCTCACCACCGTCGCAGGGCGCTAACTATGGCTACACCTTC.

V and J are TRBV27 and TRBJ2-6; 8 bases are shared with TRBD1. J gave up 4 bases and V 6 bases, and 11 bases lay outside the gene matches. Germline V lookup: CDR1 MNHEY, CDR2 SMNVEV (reference sequence). The CDR3 is 17 amino acids. The CDR3 region has the DNA TGTGCCAGCAGGAAGAGTGGACAGGGTCGCGGGGCCAACGTCCTGACTTTC. Its translation is CASRKSGQGRGANVLTF. Combining the CDR3 with reference TRBV27 and TRBJ2-6 gives the whole variable domain EAQVTQNPRYLITVTGKKLTVTCSQNMNHEYMSWYRQDPGLGLRQIYYSMNVEVTDKGDVPEGYKVSRKEKRNFPLILESPSPNQTSLYFCASRKSGQGRGANVLTFGAGSRLTVL.

This chain joins TRBV7-9 and TRBJ1-4; no clear D gene. V was shortened by 2 bases and J by 4 bases, with 11 bases between the two germline ends. This CDR3 spans 15 amino acids. Germline V CDR1 and CDR2: SEHNR, FQNEAQ (reference sequence). CDR3 loop: CASSLTAEVNEKLFF. CDR3 coding DNA: TGTGCCAGCAGCTTAACAGCTGAAGTTAATGAAAAACTGTTTTTT.

V is TRBV5-1 and J is TRBJ2-3, with D possibly matching TRBD1 (7 bases). The CDR3 loop spans 16 amino acids. Germline values: CDR1 SGHRS, CDR2 YFSETQ. Trimming removed 3 bases from V and 4 bases from J, with 18 bases in between. The CDR3 sequence is CASSWINQGGADTQYF. Written as DNA, the CDR3 is TGCGCCAGCAGCTGGATCAACCAGGGGGGCGCAGATACGCAGTATTTT. Variable domain in full (rest from reference TRBV5-1 and TRBJ2-3): KAGVTQTPRYLIKTRGQQVTLSCSPISGHRSVSWYQQTPGQGLQFLFEYFSETQRNKGNFPGRFSGRQFSNSRSEMNVSTLELGDSALYLCASSWINQGGADTQYFGPGTRLTVL.

The V and J genes are TRBV6-2 or TRBV6-3 and TRBJ1-5; D is uncertain. This CDR3 has 12 residues. In germline, CDR1 is MNHEY, CDR2 SVGEGT. Trimming stripped 5 bases from V and 11 bases from J, with 13 bases between. The CDR3 coding sequence is TGTGCCAGCAGTCTGGAAATCGGGTCCCAGCATTTT. It codes for CASSLEIGSQHF.

The CDR3 here is CAWRPRDRGLALHF. In DNA form, the CDR3 reads TGTGCCTGGAGGCCCCGGGACAGAGGGTTGGCCCTCCACTTT. V and J are TRBV30 and TRBJ1-6, with 7 bases lining up with TRBD1. Trimming at V came to 3 bases and at J to 14 bases, leaving 13 bases not matched to a gene. This CDR3 region has 14 residues. Germline V gives CDR1 GTSNPN, CDR2 SVGIG (reference sequence).

The CDR3 bases are TGTGCCAGCTCACCGGTAGGAGCCGGAAACACCATATATTTT. This gives the protein CASSPVGAGNTIYF. This chain uses TRBV18 with TRBJ1-3; D gene unclear. The length of the CDR3 is 14 residues. V lost 3 bases and J 4 bases, leaving 10 bases between the germline ends. Germline V gene data show CDR1 as KGHSH and CDR2 as LQKENI.

The chain is built from TRBV27 and TRBJ1-5; no reliable D call. This CDR3 region has 14 residues. Germline V gene data show CDR1 as MNHEY and CDR2 as SMNVEV (reference sequence). V was trimmed by 5 bases and J by 0 bases, leaving 8 bases between them. In nucleotides, the CDR3 is TGTGCCAGCAGTGCCAGTTTTAGCAATCAGCCCCAGCATTTT. Protein product: CASSASFSNQPQHF.

The chain combines TRBV6-1 with TRBJ1-4, with 7 bases identical to TRBD1. Germline values: CDR1 MNHNS, CDR2 SASEGT. CDR3 size: 19 residues. V was clipped by 4 bases and J by 0 bases; unmatched bases: 14. CDR3 nucleotides: TGTGCCAGCAGTGCAACCCCGGGACAGCAAATTGCAACTAATGAAAAACTGTTTTTT. This sequence encodes CASSATPGQQIATNEKLFF.

This clone was counted only a few times. The chain uses TRBV5-1 and TRBJ2-7, with a possible D match to TRBD2 (5 bases). This CDR3 contains 11 residues. Germline V lookup: CDR1 SGHRS, CDR2 YFSETQ. V lost 1 base and J lost 6, with 5 bases in between. Written as DNA, the CDR3 is TGCGCCAGCAGCTTGCGGGGCGAGCAGTACTTC. This encodes CASSLRGEQYF.

Note on this clone: The junction departs from germline at one end; a sequencing error may be responsible. The chain recombines TRBV28 with TRBJ1-6, with D possibly TRBD1 on 5 matching bases. The CDR3 spans 14 residues. Per the germline V gene, CDR1 is MDHEN and CDR2 is SYDVKM. For the CDR3, the DNA is TGTGCCAGCAGTTTATTCAGGGTAAATCCACCCCCCCACTTT. Translation: CASSLFRVNPPPHF.

This chain connects TRBV15 to TRBJ1-6, with D possibly being TRBD1 (5 bases). This CDR3 has 13 residues. V gave up 5 bases and J gave up 7 bases, with 9 bases separating them. The germline V gene has CDR1 LNHNV and CDR2 YYDKDF (reference sequence). Here the CDR3 DNA reads TGTGCCACCAGCCGGGACTCCAATTCACCCCTCCACTTT. Translated, it gives CATSRDSNSPLHF.

The chain recombines TRBV10-2 with TRBJ1-2; D uncertain. CDR1 WSHSY and CDR2 SAAADI come from the germline V gene. V lost 3 bases and J lost 4, with 9 bases in between. The CDR3 has 13 residues. The CDR3 is CASSDEGGYGYTF. As DNA, the CDR3 is TGCGCCAGCAGTGATGAGGGCGGCTATGGCTACACCTTC.

The J gene is TRBJ2-2, the V gene TRBV7-7; D gene unclear. Germline CDR1 reads SSHAT; CDR2 reads FNYEAQ (reference sequence). V lost 2 bases and J lost 6, with 10 bases in between. The CDR3 is 14 amino acids. CDR3: CASSLMSSAGELFF. Written as DNA, the CDR3 is TGTGCCAGCAGCTTAATGTCTTCGGCCGGGGAGCTGTTTTTT.

The V and J genes are TRBV5-1 and TRBJ2-7, with D maybe TRBD1 (5 bases). The CDR3 has 13 amino acids. Trimming shortened V by 4 bases and J by 0 bases, and 8 bases separated the two germline ends. Germline CDR1 SGHRS, CDR2 YFSETQ. CDR3 protein: CASSEDTSYEQYF. The DNA for the CDR3 is TGCGCCAGCAGCGAGGACACCTCCTACGAGCAGTACTTC.

V and J are TRBV9 and TRBJ1-2, with 11 bases identical to TRBD1. Losses at the gene ends were 0 bases for V and 8 bases for J; bases not matched to a gene: 0. The CDR3 is 13 residues long. The germline CDR1 and CDR2 sequences are SGDLS and YYNGEE. CDR3: CASSVGTGGGYTF. CDR3 nucleotides: TGTGCCAGCAGCGTAGGGACAGGGGGCGGCTACACCTTC.

This rearrangement joins TRBV5-6 to TRBJ1-2; D might be TRBD1 (6 bases). The CDR3 totals 16 residues. Trimming pared 0 bases from V and 3 bases from J, leaving 15 bases between. Germline V CDR1 and CDR2: SGHDT, YYEEEE. CDR3 region: CASSLGQEPPYYGYTF. The CDR3 DNA reads TGTGCCAGCAGCTTGGGACAGGAACCTCCATACTATGGCTACACCTTC.

This chain joins TRBV14 and TRBJ2-5, with 9 bases identical to TRBD2. The CDR3 covers 13 residues. After removal of 6 bases from V and 3 bases from J, the junction contained 2 bases not matched to a gene. Germline V lookup: CDR1 SGHDN, CDR2 FVKESK. CDR3 sequence reads: CASRRLAEETQYF. The CDR3 nucleotides are TGTGCCAGCAGGCGACTAGCGGAAGAGACCCAGTACTTC. The entire variable domain, with the rest obtained from reference TRBV14 and TRBJ2-5, is as follows: EAGVTQFPSHSVIEKGQTVTLRCDPISGHDNLYWYRRVMGKEIKFLLHFVKESKQDESGMPNNRFLAERTGGTYSTLKVQPAELEDSGVYFCASRRLAEETQYFGPGTRLLVL.

Sample share makes this clone medium-sized. The rearrangement links TRBV5-4 to TRBJ1-2; 9 bases map to TRBD1. The germline gives CDR1 SGHNT, CDR2 YYREEE (reference sequence). With 1 base clipped from V and 5 bases from J, the junction kept 3 bases outside the gene matches. The CDR3 has 14 amino acids. CDR3 in DNA: TGTGCCAGCAGCTTGCCCGGACAGGGGTATGGCTACACCTTC. Its protein is CASSLPGQGYGYTF. Full variable domain (rest looked up from reference TRBV5-4 and TRBJ1-2): ETGVTQSPTHLIKTRGQQVTLRCSSQSGHNTVSWYQQALGQGPQFIFQYYREEENGRGNFPPRFSGLQFPNYSSELNVNALELDDSALYLCASSLPGQGYGYTFGSGTRLTVV.

The CDR3 is CASSQEGGNSPLHF. The DNA of the CDR3 is TGTGCCAGCAGCCAAGAAGGAGGTAATTCACCCCTCCACTTT. The gene calls are TRBV3-1 (or the pseudogene TRBV3-2) and TRBJ1-6; D is uncertain. V lost 0 bases to trimming and J lost 6 bases, with 6 bases between them. This CDR3 contains 14 residues. The germline gives CDR1 LGHDT, CDR2 YNNKEL (reference sequence).

The V call is TRBV4-1, the J call TRBJ1-5, with D possibly matching TRBD1 (6 bases). CDR1 is MGHRA and CDR2 is YSYEKL in the germline V gene. Trimming left V 0 bases short and J 7 bases short, with 16 bases between. There are 16 residues in the CDR3. DNA of the CDR3: TGCGCCAGCAGCCAAGATACTACGGGGGGCTGGCAGCCCCAGCATTTT. Translation gives CASSQDTTGGWQPQHF.

CDR3 sequence (DNA): TGTGCCAGCAGCTTATTCATACCGGGACAGAGTAGCACAGATACGCAGTATTTT. This translates into CASSLFIPGQSSTDTQYF. V usage is TRBV7-6 and J usage is TRBJ2-3; 7 bases fit TRBD1. This CDR3 is 18 amino acids long. V shed 2 bases and J 0 bases; nucleotides not matched to a gene: 11. Germline V CDR1 and CDR2: SGHVS, FNYEAQ.

This clone showed up just a few times. Sequence at one end of the junction differs from germline and may be a read error. The chain joins TRBV28 to TRBJ2-1, with D unclear. This CDR3 has 15 residues. The germline CDR1 and CDR2 sequences are MDHEN and SYDVKM. The CDR3 bases are TGTGCCAGCACCGTCCCGGGTCCTTCCTCCAATGAGCAGTTCTTC. Its translation is CASTVPGPSSNEQFF. Using reference TRBV28 and TRBJ2-1 for the parts outside the CDR3, the full variable domain is DVKVTQSSRYLVKRTGEKVFLECVQDMDHENMFWYRQDPGLGLRLIYFSYDVKMKEKGDIPEGYSVSREKKERFSLILESASTNQTSMYLCASTVPGPSSNEQFFGPGTRLTVL.

This chain joins TRBV11-2 and TRBJ2-3, with unresolved D. The CDR3 is 13 residues long. CDR1 and CDR2 from the germline V gene are SGHAT and FQNNGV. Deletions cut 1 base from V and 3 bases from J, with 5 bases between. CDR3 protein: CASSLVLTDTQYF. The CDR3 region has the DNA TGTGCCAGCAGCTTAGTTCTGACAGATACGCAGTATTTT. Combining the CDR3 with reference TRBV11-2 and TRBJ2-3 gives the whole variable domain EAGVAQSPRYKIIEKRQSVAFWCNPISGHATLYWYQQILGQGPKLLIQFQNNGVVDDSQLPKDRFSAERLKGVDSTLKIQPAKLEDSAVYLCASSLVLTDTQYFGPGTRLTVL.

This clone was picked up one time. V gene TRBV5-1 combines with J gene TRBJ2-7; 11 bases are shared with TRBD2. The length of the CDR3 is 15 residues. Germline values: CDR1 SGHRS, CDR2 YFSETQ. The junction had 2 bases not matched to a gene; V was cut back by 1 base and J by 2 bases. CDR3 region: CASSLSGLAAYEQYF. CDR3 DNA: TGCGCCAGCAGCTTGTCGGGACTAGCGGCCTACGAGCAGTACTTC.